These 32 T cell receptor beta chains were sequenced from one sample in a study of T cell responses to AZD1222 COVID-19 vaccine. Profiled with immunoSEQ multiplex PCR; TCRdb holds only in-frame clones, not every one. The repertoire holds around 150,000 clones, approximately 92% seen once, with approximately 3.8% in the top ten. The material was peripheral blood, obtained 28 days after the second AZD1222 dose. The receptor source for this set is an adult who received the AZD1222 COVID-19 vaccine.

V gene TRBV28 combines with J gene TRBJ1-2; D might be TRBD1 (6 bases). CDR1 MDHEN and CDR2 SYDVKM come from the germline V gene. The CDR3 loop spans 14 amino acids. V was cut by 7 bases and J by 8 bases, with 20 bases left in between. DNA for the CDR3: TGTGCCAGCACCGCGGGGGGGCGCGTGCACGGCTACACCTTC. Protein sequence: CASTAGGRVHGYTF.

The chain employs TRBV15 and TRBJ1-6, with no clear D. The CDR3 covers 16 residues. Per the germline V gene, CDR1 is LNHNV and CDR2 is YYDKDF (reference sequence). Trimming removed 1 base from V and 3 bases from J, with 10 bases in between. CDR3 residues: CATSRVPEGYNSPLHF. CDR3 bases: TGTGCCACCAGCAGAGTCCCGGAGGGCTATAATTCACCCCTCCACTTT.

V gene TRBV19 combines with J gene TRBJ2-2; maybe TRBD2 (6 bases). V was cut by 4 bases and J by 1 base, with 19 bases left in between. In germline, CDR1 is LNHDA, CDR2 SQIVND (reference sequence). The CDR3 loop spans 18 amino acids. CDR3 nucleotide sequence: TGTGCCAGTAGTACCCTGGAATCGCGGCGGGAGAACACCGGGGAGCTGTTTTTT. Translation: CASSTLESRRENTGELFF.

V usage is TRBV3-1 (or the pseudogene TRBV3-2) and J usage is TRBJ2-7; tentatively, D is TRBD2 (5 bases). The CDR3 runs to 14 residues. Germline V gene data show CDR1 as LGHDT and CDR2 as YNNKEL (reference sequence). V was cut by 1 base and J by 3 bases, with 10 bases left in between. Written as DNA, the CDR3 is TGTGCCAGCAGCCAAGCATTTGAGGGCTACGAGCAGTACTTC. It codes for CASSQAFEGYEQYF.

The rearrangement uses TRBV30 and TRBJ2-3; D remains ambiguous. The CDR3 loop spans 13 amino acids. Germline CDR1 and CDR2: GTSNPN and SVGIG (reference sequence). The V end was cut by 4 bases, the J end by 1 base, with 9 bases between. The CDR3 region is CAWTRQGTDTQYF. In nucleotides, the CDR3 is TGTGCCTGGACTCGGCAGGGCACAGATACGCAGTATTTT.

This clone appeared once. V gene TRBV19 combines with J gene TRBJ1-1; no definite D call. V dropped 6 bases and J dropped 2 bases, with 10 bases sitting between them. Germline V gene sequence: CDR1 LNHDA, CDR2 SQIVND (reference sequence). The CDR3 extends over 13 amino acids. Here the CDR3 reads CASSNGPNTEAFF. The CDR3 nucleotides are TGTGCCAGTAGCAACGGCCCCAACACTGAAGCTTTCTTT.

The chain recombines TRBV28 with TRBJ2-1; TRBD2 aligns across 7 bases. V lost 8 bases to trimming and J lost 4 bases; unmatched junction nucleotides: 11. In germline, CDR1 is MDHEN, CDR2 SYDVKM. CDR3 size: 15 residues. CDR3 DNA: TGTGCCAGCTTATCGCAGGCAGCGGGGTACAATGAGCAGTTCTTC. Protein product: CASLSQAAGYNEQFF.

This chain joins TRBV2 and TRBJ1-1; D not certain. Trimming removed 6 bases at V and 10 bases at J, with 18 bases between. This CDR3 region has 13 residues. CDR1 is SNHLY, CDR2 FYNNEI, per germline. The CDR3 loop reads CASSAPFGSAAFF. CDR3 DNA sequence: TGTGCCAGCAGCGCCCCTTTCGGGTCAGCAGCTTTCTTT.

The chain combines TRBV12-3 or TRBV12-4 with TRBJ2-1, with 10 bases aligning to TRBD2. J was trimmed by 7 bases and V by 3 bases; bases with no gene match: 0. The CDR3 contains 13 residues. The CDR3 sequence is CASSFSGRNEQFF. The CDR3 DNA reads as TGTGCCAGCAGTTTTAGCGGGAGGAATGAGCAGTTCTTC.

The J gene is TRBJ1-3, the V gene TRBV3-1 (or the pseudogene TRBV3-2), with a tentative D call TRBD1 (6 bases). The CDR3 has 15 amino acids. Germline CDR1 LGHDT, CDR2 YNNKEL (reference sequence). Trimming removed 3 bases at V and 7 bases at J, with 16 bases between. DNA for the CDR3: TGTGCCAGCAGCCAGGGAGGGGGAATCTGGAACACCATATATTTT. Its protein product is CASSQGGGIWNTIYF.

J is TRBJ2-7 and V is TRBV10-3; D might be TRBD1 (6 bases). The V end lost 2 bases, the J end lost 1 base, and 15 bases lay between the germline ends. The CDR3 runs to 16 residues. Germline lookup yields CDR1 ENHRY and CDR2 SYGVKD. In DNA, the CDR3 is TGTGCCATCAGTGAGGCCCAAGTCACAGGGTCCTACGAGCAGTACTTC. This codes for CAISEAQVTGSYEQYF.

The chain carries TRBV5-4 and TRBJ1-3; 7 bases are a match to TRBD1. V was clipped by 3 bases and J by 1 base; unmatched bases: 7. The CDR3 sequence is 16 residues long. Germline V gene data show CDR1 as SGHNT and CDR2 as YYREEE (reference sequence). CDR3 protein: CASSYSGQASGNTIYF. CDR3 in DNA: TGTGCCAGCAGCTATTCCGGACAGGCTTCTGGAAACACCATATATTTT. Using reference TRBV5-4 and TRBJ1-3 for the parts outside the CDR3, the full variable domain is ETGVTQSPTHLIKTRGQQVTLRCSSQSGHNTVSWYQQALGQGPQFIFQYYREEENGRGNFPPRFSGLQFPNYSSELNVNALELDDSALYLCASSYSGQASGNTIYFGEGSWLTVV.

V usage is TRBV7-9 and J usage is TRBJ2-7, with D perhaps TRBD1 (6 bases). Trimming pared 1 base from V and 5 bases from J, leaving 15 bases between. CDR3 length: 15 amino acids. Germline V gene sequence: CDR1 SEHNR, CDR2 FQNEAQ (reference sequence). The CDR3: CASSLGQASRNEQYF. The CDR3 DNA follows: TGTGCCAGCAGCTTAGGACAGGCAAGTAGGAACGAGCAGTACTTC.

The table lists this clone with a count of one. J is TRBJ2-3 and V is TRBV7-9; 9 bases align to TRBD2. V trimming: 1 base; J trimming: 6 bases; junction bases outside the gene matches: 5. There are 15 residues in the CDR3. The germline V gene has CDR1 SEHNR and CDR2 FQNEAQ (reference sequence). The CDR3 DNA is TGTGCCAGCAGCTTAGGAGGCGGGAGGGCGGATACGCAGTATTTT. Amino acid sequence: CASSLGGGRADTQYF.

The CDR3 DNA sequence: TGTGCCAGCAGCCCAGAGGGGGCGGGTTATTACGAGCAGTACTTC. Translated, it gives CASSPEGAGYYEQYF. This rearrangement joins TRBV7-9 to TRBJ2-7; 7 bases agree with TRBD1. The junction had 11 bases not matched to a gene; V was cut back by 5 bases and J by 4 bases. The CDR3 covers 15 residues. CDR1 SEHNR and CDR2 FQNEAQ come from the germline V gene (reference sequence).

The rearrangement uses TRBV27 and TRBJ2-1; D uncertain. V dropped 2 bases and J dropped 2 bases, with 4 bases sitting between them. CDR1 is MNHEY and CDR2 is SMNVEV in the germline V gene (reference sequence). This CDR3 is built from 13 residues. In DNA form, the CDR3 reads TGTGCCAGCAGTTTAGGTGCCTACAATGAGCAGTTCTTC. It specifies CASSLGAYNEQFF.

This chain joins TRBV10-3 and TRBJ2-5, with TRBD1 as a possible D gene (6 bases). Trimming stripped 10 bases from V and 0 bases from J, with 15 bases between. The CDR3 runs to 14 residues. The germline V gene encodes CDR1 ENHRY and CDR2 SYGVKD. The CDR3 sequence: CATRTDRNQETQYF. The CDR3 coding sequence is TGTGCCACACGTACTGACAGGAACCAAGAGACCCAGTACTTC.

The CDR3 DNA reads TGCGCCAGCAGCCAAGACGCAGTTAACTATGGCTACACCTTC. This codes for CASSQDAVNYGYTF. The chain uses TRBV4-1 and TRBJ1-2; D gene uncertain. Germline V CDR1 and CDR2: MGHRA, YSYEKL. The CDR3 loop spans 14 amino acids. Trimming stripped 0 bases from V and 1 base from J, with 6 bases between.

The gene calls are TRBV27 and TRBJ2-1; D possibly uses TRBD1 or TRBD2 (5 bases each). The CDR3 loop spans 14 amino acids. Germline assignment: CDR1 MNHEY and CDR2 SMNVEV (reference sequence). Trimming took 0 bases from V and 3 from J, leaving 6 bases between them. CDR3 protein: CASSLSRGYNEQFF. CDR3 bases: TGTGCCAGCAGTTTATCGAGGGGCTACAATGAGCAGTTCTTC.

The V and J genes are TRBV3-1 (or the pseudogene TRBV3-2) and TRBJ1-1; D gene unclear. This CDR3 region has 12 residues. Trimming cost V 7 bases and J 3 bases, with 9 bases left between them. The V gene's germline CDR1 is LGHDT and CDR2 YNNKEL (reference sequence). The CDR3 region has the DNA TGTGCCAGCAAGAGTACGGACACTGAAGCTTTCTTT. It specifies CASKSTDTEAFF.

The chain recombines TRBV28 with TRBJ1-1; perhaps TRBD1 as D (6 bases). The CDR3 length is 15 residues. V lost 6 bases and J 3 bases, leaving 17 bases between the germline ends. Germline V gene sequence: CDR1 MDHEN, CDR2 SYDVKM. CDR3 amino acids: CASSPPTGSDTEAFF. The CDR3 nucleotides read TGTGCCAGCAGCCCGCCCACAGGGTCAGACACTGAAGCTTTCTTT.

The CDR3 spells CASSYPTRASGSYEQYF. In DNA, the CDR3 is TGTGCCAGCAGTTATCCCACCCGGGCTAGCGGGAGTTACGAGCAGTACTTC. The chain links TRBV28 to TRBJ2-7; 10 bases map to TRBD2. The CDR3 is 17 residues long. V lost 4 bases to trimming and J lost 4 bases; unmatched junction nucleotides: 13. Germline V gene lookup returns CDR1 MDHEN and CDR2 SYDVKM.

The chain is built from TRBV5-4 and TRBJ2-2; 7 positions match TRBD2. Germline V gene data show CDR1 as SGHNT and CDR2 as YYREEE (reference sequence). This CDR3 contains 13 residues. Losses at the gene ends were 4 bases for V and 6 bases for J; bases not matched to a gene: 3. The chain's CDR3 is CASSPREAGELFF. The CDR3 DNA is TGTGCCAGCAGCCCACGGGAGGCCGGGGAGCTGTTTTTT.

This chain connects TRBV3-1 (or the pseudogene TRBV3-2) to TRBJ2-3; a possible D gene is TRBD2 (6 bases). V was shortened by 4 bases and J by 0 bases, with 11 bases between the two germline ends. The CDR3 length is 15 residues. The V gene's germline CDR1 is LGHDT and CDR2 YNNKEL (reference sequence). The CDR3 sequence: CASSPYSGSTDTQYF. The CDR3 coding sequence is TGTGCCAGCAGCCCCTATAGCGGTAGCACAGATACGCAGTATTTT.

The chain couples TRBV7-9 to TRBJ1-4; 9 positions agree with TRBD1. The CDR3 is made up of 16 amino acids. Per the germline V gene, CDR1 is SEHNR and CDR2 is FQNEAQ (reference sequence). The J segment lost 8 bases and the V segment lost 1 base, leaving 8 bases of the junction unmatched. CDR3 DNA sequence: TGTGCCAGCAGCTTAGAGAGGGGGACAGGGAAGGAAAAACTGTTTTTT. Translation: CASSLERGTGKEKLFF.

This clone was seen once. The chain combines TRBV28 with TRBJ1-1; unclear D gene. V was trimmed by 3 bases and J by 11 bases, leaving 10 bases between them. Germline loops: CDR1 MDHEN, CDR2 SYDVKM. This CDR3 spans 11 amino acids. The CDR3: CASSFSLGAFF. DNA for the CDR3: TGTGCCAGCAGTTTCTCGCTTGGGGCTTTCTTT.

This chain links TRBV6-5 with TRBJ2-2, with 7 bases matching TRBD1. The CDR3 covers 16 residues. V lost 4 bases, J lost 3 bases, and 8 bases stayed unmatched. The germline V gene encodes CDR1 MNHEY and CDR2 SVGAGI. This CDR3 reads CASSFDREKDTGELFF. In DNA, the CDR3 is TGTGCCAGCAGTTTCGACAGGGAAAAAGACACCGGGGAGCTGTTTTTT.

V gene TRBV12-3 or TRBV12-4 combines with J gene TRBJ1-2; no clear D gene. The ends were cut back, 5 bases at V and 2 bases at J, with 6 bases in the middle. The CDR3 covers 12 residues. The CDR3 loop is CASSGLNYGYTF. The CDR3 coding sequence is TGTGCCAGCAGTGGGCTAAACTATGGCTACACCTTC.

The V call is TRBV27, the J call TRBJ1-2, with TRBD1 identical over 7 bases. After removal of 5 bases from V and 2 bases from J, the junction contained 8 bases not matched to a gene. The germline V gene has CDR1 MNHEY and CDR2 SMNVEV (reference sequence). The CDR3 totals 15 residues. DNA of the CDR3: TGTGCCAGCAGTGGCGCGGGACAGATAAACTATGGCTACACCTTC. Translation gives CASSGAGQINYGYTF.

The chain has TRBV15 and TRBJ1-5, with 8 bases fitting TRBD1. Germline CDR1 is LNHNV and CDR2 is YYDKDF (reference sequence). The trim removed 4 bases at V and 8 bases at J, leaving 7 bases unmatched. The CDR3 runs 14 residues. As DNA, the CDR3 is TGTGCCACCAGCACGAGACAGGGGTCTGAGCCCCAGCATTTT. It encodes CATSTRQGSEPQHF.

The rearrangement joins TRBV28 to TRBJ2-2, with TRBD1 as a possible D gene (5 bases). Per the germline V gene, CDR1 is MDHEN and CDR2 is SYDVKM. This CDR3 has 14 residues. V lost 1 base to trimming and J lost 7 bases, with 10 bases between them. The DNA of the CDR3 is TGTGCCAGCAGTTTATCCAGGGTCAACGGGGAGCTGTTTTTT. This encodes CASSLSRVNGELFF.

The chain recombines TRBV7-3 with TRBJ1-1; 7 bases map to TRBD1. This CDR3 is built from 14 residues. Germline CDR1 is SGHTA and CDR2 is FQGTGA. After removal of 5 bases from V and 5 bases from J, the junction contained 8 bases not matched to a gene. The chain's CDR3 is CASSPGSTGTEAFF. CDR3 sequence (DNA): TGTGCCAGCAGCCCGGGATCGACAGGGACTGAAGCTTTCTTT.